The T cell receptor beta chain under discussion was sequenced for a study of shared clonotypes between healthy human individuals. The method was immunoSEQ multiplex PCR; TCRdb's version includes in-frame clones alone and lacks a portion of them. The sample lists about half a million clones, approximately 80% occurring once. This TCR was recovered from a woman between 40 and 50 years old in good health. Some clones in this sample may be carry-over from other donors' samples. Input material: PBMCs.

The DNA of the CDR3 is TGCGCCAGCAGCCCGACCGGGACGAACACAGATACGCAGTATTTT. As protein: CASSPTGTNTDTQYF. The rearrangement joins TRBV4-3 to TRBJ2-3; D could derive from TRBD1 or TRBD2 (5 bases each). V was pared by 4 bases and J by 2 bases, with 13 bases between. This CDR3 has 15 residues. CDR1 and CDR2 (germline): LGHNA, YSLEER.